Following are 22 T cell receptor beta chains from one sample sequenced in a study of a mutant IDH1 vaccine in newly diagnosed glioma. Time point: baseline, week 1 (first vaccination visit). Treatment noted: pre-vaccination baseline after standard-of-care therapy. Repertoires were generated with immunoSEQ multiplex PCR, while TCRdb's copy carries only in-frame clones and drops some. The sample records 30,000 to 40,000 clones, roughly 92% being singletons. Sequences were derived from PBMCs, sampled from a glioma patient treated with radiotherapy, temozolomide or both. The receptors here all came from a man aged 18 to 29 with glioma.

The CDR3 DNA sequence: TGTGCCAGCAGTTTCGCTATGGGGGAAAAACTGTTTTTT. It specifies CASSFAMGEKLFF. J is TRBJ1-4 and V is TRBV6-5; D call uncertain. CDR1 is MNHEY and CDR2 is SVGAGI in the germline V gene. There are 13 residues in the CDR3. Trimming removed 4 bases at V and 8 bases at J, with 11 bases between.

V usage is TRBV5-4 and J usage is TRBJ2-7, with D possibly being TRBD1 or TRBD2 (5 bases each). The CDR3 totals 14 residues. The germline V gene has CDR1 SGHNT and CDR2 YYREEE (reference sequence). Trimming took 3 bases from V and 6 from J, leaving 16 bases between them. CDR3 nucleotide sequence: TGTGCCAGCAGCTCGATTGAGGGGCGAGGCGAGCAGTACTTC. It codes for CASSSIEGRGEQYF.

The CDR3 is CASIDRGRIDEQYF. The CDR3 DNA is TGTGCCAGCATCGACAGGGGAAGGATCGACGAGCAGTACTTC. This chain uses TRBV21-1 with TRBJ2-7; the table's D call, TRBD1, has no DNA check behind it. TRBV21-1 is a recognized pseudogene. The CDR3 contains 14 residues.

This rearrangement joins TRBV7-8 to TRBJ1-6; D is perhaps TRBD1 (6 bases). Germline V gene lookup returns CDR1 SGHVS and CDR2 FQNEAQ. CDR3 size: 14 residues. Trimming removed 5 bases at V and 7 bases at J, with 12 bases between. The CDR3 sequence is CASSAGDRNSPLHF. DNA of the CDR3: TGTGCCAGCAGCGCAGGGGACCGAAATTCACCCCTCCACTTT.

V is TRBV19 and J is TRBJ2-7; D is possibly TRBD1 (5 bases). V shed 7 bases and J shed 1 base, with 8 bases lying between them. The germline V gene has CDR1 LNHDA and CDR2 SQIVND (reference sequence). The CDR3 is 12 amino acids. CDR3 coding DNA: TGTGCCAGTAAGGGGCGATCCTACGAGCAGTACTTC. Its protein is CASKGRSYEQYF. Supplemented by reference TRBV19 and TRBJ2-7, the full variable domain reads DGGITQSPKYLFRKEGQNVTLSCEQNLNHDAMYWYRQDPGQGLRLIYYSQIVNDFQKGDIAEGYSVSREKKESFPLTVTSAQKNPTAFYLCASKGRSYEQYFGPGTRLTVT.

V and J are TRBV4-3 and TRBJ1-1; no definite D call. The V gene's germline CDR1 is LGHNA and CDR2 YSLEER. The CDR3 spans 16 residues. The V gene lost 0 bases and the J gene lost 0 bases, with 11 bases spanning the gap. This chain's CDR3 is CASSQDRQALNTEAFF. In DNA, the CDR3 is TGCGCCAGCAGCCAAGATAGGCAGGCCTTGAACACTGAAGCTTTCTTT.

The chain carries TRBV7-6 and TRBJ1-3, with no clear D. Germline-derived CDR1 and CDR2 are SGHVS and FNYEAQ. CDR3 size: 16 residues. The germline V and J ends were trimmed by 0 bases and 0 bases, with 9 bases remaining between them. The CDR3 region has the DNA TGTGCCAGCAGCTTAGCCAGACCGAACTCTGGAAACACCATATATTTT. Protein product: CASSLARPNSGNTIYF.

V is TRBV12-1 and J is TRBJ2-7; TRBD2 is taken as the D call from the table, unchecked against the DNA. TRBV12-1 corresponds to a pseudogene. This CDR3 has 13 amino acids. For the CDR3, the DNA is TGTGCCAGCAACCATAGTATGTTCCACGAGCAGTACTTC. This codes for CASNHSMFHEQYF.

The chain combines TRBV7-9 with TRBJ1-1; 8 bases are shared with TRBD1. J lost 4 bases, V lost 5 bases, and 15 bases had no gene match. Germline CDR1 reads SEHNR; CDR2 reads FQNEAQ (reference sequence). CDR3 length: 17 amino acids. CDR3 sequence: CASSRDSYQGALTEAFF. The CDR3 region has the DNA TGTGCCAGCAGCCGCGATTCCTATCAGGGGGCGCTCACTGAAGCTTTCTTT.

The chain carries TRBV10-3 and TRBJ1-1; TRBD1 agrees at 11 bases. The CDR3 is made up of 18 amino acids. The germline CDR1 and CDR2 sequences are ENHRY and SYGVKD. J was trimmed by 5 bases and V by 4 bases; bases with no gene match: 15. CDR3 in amino acids: CAISATGQGAHLRTEAFF. CDR3 nucleotides: TGTGCCATCAGTGCCACTGGACAGGGGGCCCACCTACGGACTGAAGCTTTCTTT.

The chain joins TRBV5-4 to TRBJ2-5, with a weak D call TRBD1 (5 bases). The CDR3 loop spans 17 amino acids. Trimming took 0 bases from V and 1 from J, leaving 16 bases between them. Germline V gene lookup returns CDR1 SGHNT and CDR2 YYREEE (reference sequence). CDR3 protein: CASSLGIGDGSQETQYF. The CDR3 DNA reads TGTGCCAGCAGCTTGGGAATAGGGGATGGTTCCCAAGAGACCCAGTACTTC.

J is TRBJ1-1 and V is TRBV15; the match to TRBD1 covers 10 bases. CDR3 length: 19 residues. CDR1 and CDR2 from the germline V gene are LNHNV and YYDKDF (reference sequence). Unmatched junction bases numbered 21, after V lost 4 bases and J lost 7 bases. CDR3 loop: CATSKGGVGTGDIRFEAFF. In nucleotides, the CDR3 is TGTGCCACCAGCAAAGGAGGGGTAGGGACAGGGGACATCAGGTTTGAAGCTTTCTTT.

This rearrangement joins TRBV2 to TRBJ2-1; 10 nucleotides line up with TRBD2. This CDR3 spans 16 amino acids. The junction had 11 bases not matched to a gene; V was cut back by 4 bases and J by 8 bases. CDR1 is SNHLY and CDR2 is FYNNEI in the germline V gene. In DNA, the CDR3 is TGTGCCAGCAGTGTTTGGGGACTAGCGCGTGGGGATGAGCAGTTCTTC. Translating it yields CASSVWGLARGDEQFF.

This rearrangement joins TRBV30 to TRBJ1-1, with D maybe TRBD1 (6 bases). The CDR3 extends over 15 amino acids. Trimming cost V 3 bases and J 0 bases, with 14 bases left between them. Germline V gene data show CDR1 as GTSNPN and CDR2 as SVGIG (reference sequence). Here the CDR3 reads CAWSRGDLMNTEAFF. The CDR3 nucleotides are TGTGCCTGGAGCAGGGGCGACCTTATGAACACTGAAGCTTTCTTT.

This chain uses TRBV5-4 with TRBJ2-2; no reliable D call. Trimming pared 4 bases from V and 3 bases from J, leaving 7 bases between. In germline, CDR1 is SGHNT, CDR2 YYREEE (reference sequence). The CDR3 has 13 residues. CDR3 loop: CASSPQDTGELFF. CDR3 coding DNA: TGTGCCAGCAGCCCACAAGACACCGGGGAGCTGTTTTTT.

J is TRBJ2-6 and V is TRBV5-1; D is possibly TRBD1 or TRBD2 (5 bases each). The germline CDR1 and CDR2 sequences are SGHRS and YFSETQ. Trimming pared 4 bases from V and 4 bases from J, leaving 12 bases between. This CDR3 region has 15 residues. CDR3 sequence (DNA): TGCGCCAGCAGCCCGGGGCGGCTCGGGGCCAACGTCCTGACTTTC. Its protein is CASSPGRLGANVLTF.

The gene calls are TRBV4-1 and TRBJ2-2; 16 bases fit TRBD2. This CDR3 has 16 amino acids. Germline trimming cut 3 bases from V and 7 bases from J; bases unmatched to any gene: 2. Germline CDR1 and CDR2: MGHRA and YSYEKL. CDR3 amino acids: CASSQGTSGRGGELFF. As DNA, the CDR3 is TGCGCCAGCAGCCAGGGGACTAGCGGGAGGGGCGGGGAGCTGTTTTTT.

The chain has TRBV20-1 and TRBJ1-1; D gene ambiguous. Trimming pared 5 bases from V and 4 bases from J, leaving 8 bases between. The germline V gene has CDR1 DFQATT and CDR2 SNEGSKA (reference sequence). The CDR3 is 11 residues long. The CDR3 DNA is TGCAGTGCTGGGGTCGGCACTGAAGCTTTCTTT. Its translation: CSAGVGTEAFF.

The chain links TRBV28 to TRBJ1-4, with TRBD1 matching over 10 bases. V shed 2 bases and J 3 bases; nucleotides not matched to a gene: 3. Germline CDR1 and CDR2: MDHEN and SYDVKM. This CDR3 is 16 amino acids long. The CDR3 DNA follows: TGTGCCAGCAGTTTAATTGGACAGGGGGCTAATGAAAAACTGTTTTTT. This gives the protein CASSLIGQGANEKLFF.

The chain is built from TRBV5-8 and TRBJ2-5; 9 nucleotides match TRBD1. CDR3 length: 16 residues. The V segment lost 4 bases and the J segment 1 base; nucleotides outside the gene matches: 8. The germline V gene has CDR1 SGHTS and CDR2 YDEGEE. The CDR3 spells CASSPGQGTIQETQYF. The CDR3 DNA reads TGTGCCAGCAGCCCGGGACAGGGTACGATCCAAGAGACCCAGTACTTC.

The gene calls are TRBV5-6 and TRBJ1-1; possible D gene TRBD1, 5 bases. The CDR3 length is 14 residues. Deletions cut 4 bases from V and 0 bases from J, with 10 bases between. Germline lookup yields CDR1 SGHDT and CDR2 YYEEEE. The CDR3 DNA follows: TGTGCCAGCAGCCCCGGGACTGTGAACACTGAAGCTTTCTTT. Its translation: CASSPGTVNTEAFF.

The V call is TRBV5-6, the J call TRBJ2-7, with TRBD2 matching over 8 bases. The CDR3 sequence is 15 residues long. The junction had 10 bases not matched to a gene; V was cut back by 5 bases and J by 3 bases. The V gene's germline CDR1 is SGHDT and CDR2 YYEEEE. This CDR3 is CASSPLRGALYEQYF. The CDR3 nucleotides read TGTGCCAGCAGTCCCCTGCGGGGGGCCCTCTACGAGCAGTACTTC.